The text below deals with one T cell receptor (beta chain). The data originate from a study of blood T cell repertoires in COVID-19. Sequencing was performed with immunoSEQ multiplex PCR; in TCRdb, only in-frame clones are kept and a portion is missing. The data contain some 26,000 clones, about 89% of them singletons. Looked up from germline, CDR1 is LGHNA and CDR2 is YSLEER. Trimming cost V 0 bases and J 2 bases, with 10 bases left between them. The CDR3 runs 15 residues. Sequencing was performed on peripheral blood. The chain couples TRBV4-3 to TRBJ1-2; no clear D. The sequence was obtained from a man between 65 and 80 years old with active COVID-19. In nucleotides, the CDR3 is TGCGCCAGCAGCCAAGATACGAGAAAGAACTATGGCTACACCTTC. Amino acid sequence: CASSQDTRKNYGYTF.